This TCR beta chain was captured in a study of yellow fever vaccine responses in identical twins. Germline V gene sequence: CDR1 SGHNT, CDR2 YYREEE (reference sequence). The V end was cut by 3 bases, the J end by 8 bases, with 18 bases between. This CDR3 has 15 residues. TCRdb re-derived calls from the RT-PCR reads in MiXCR, one entry per CDR3 protein. This table holds approximately 16,000 distinct CDR3 sequences, roughly 80% found once. The V gene is TRBV5-4, the J gene TRBJ2-1, with D maybe TRBD2 (6 bases). The sequenced sample was T cells from blood (PBMCs), unsorted or a sorted subset (not recorded which), obtained before or after yellow fever vaccination (not recorded which). The TCR was taken from a woman aged 18-29 years who received the yellow fever vaccine. In nucleotides, the CDR3 is TGTGCCAGCAGCTCGTTCCGGGGGAGTGGGTATGAGCAGTTCTTC. It translates to CASSSFRGSGYEQFF.